What follows is one T cell receptor (beta chain) and its context. This sample was included in a study of blood T cell repertoires in COVID-19. Study-wide context: Both acute and convalescent COVID-19 samples were obtained from the United States, Italy and Spain. PBMCs, B-cell-depleted T cells, or T cells provided the cDNA or gDNA that made up the material.

The authors' processing: Estimation of nucleated cell counts relied on the amplification of reference gene primers. Generated by immunoSEQ multiplex PCR, the TCRdb table keeps only in-frame clones and is missing some. That table is the source of V, J and clone size, and D and trimming were worked out from the DNA. The sample carries some 140,000 clones, about 78% recorded once. This clonotype was sampled from a man between 60 and 75 years old who had recovered from COVID-19. The specimen was peripheral blood.

Here the CDR3 DNA reads TGTGCCAGCAGTTTCTTTACAGGGGACTCAACGAACTATGGCTACACCTTC. This encodes CASSFFTGDSTNYGYTF. J is TRBJ1-2 and V is TRBV28; 7 positions match TRBD1. The CDR3 is 17 amino acids. V shed 3 bases and J 2 bases; nucleotides not matched to a gene: 12. From germline, CDR1 is MDHEN and CDR2 SYDVKM.